These T cell receptor beta chains were read from a single sample in a study of blood T cell repertoires in COVID-19. Profiled with immunoSEQ multiplex PCR; TCRdb holds only in-frame clones, not every one. In the table there are 130,000 or so clones, roughly four fifths of which are singletons. The sample consisted of peripheral blood. All receptors come from a woman aged 55 to 70 with acute or convalescent COVID-19. The CDR3 runs from the conserved cysteine through the conserved F or W. Each record gives: J gene, D gene, clone size, V gene, CDR3 DNA, CDR3 protein. The D gene is left open where the match is weak. Expanded clones are given a class, and other clones once, few, many or no size at all.

J: TRBJ2-3; D: TRBD2; size: few; V: TRBV3-1/TRBV3-2; DNA: TGTGCCAGCAGCCAAGATACCGCGGGGGGTACAGATACGCAGTATTTT; CDR3: CASSQDTAGGTDTQYF
J: TRBJ1-1; D: NA; size: NA; V: TRBV6-1; DNA: TGTGCCAGCAGTGAGGGGCGGGGGGGCACTGAAGCTTTCTTT; CDR3: CASSEGRGGTEAFF
J: TRBJ1-6; D: TRBD1; size: NA; V: TRBV6-1; DNA: TGTGCCAGCAGTGAACGGGGGACAGAGCCTAATTCACCCCTCCACTTT; CDR3: CASSERGTEPNSPLHF
J: TRBJ1-1; D: NA; size: NA; V: TRBV7-3; DNA: TGTGCCAGCAGCCCAATGGGGGCGATGAACACTGAAGCTTTCTTT; CDR3: CASSPMGAMNTEAFF
J: TRBJ1-6; D: TRBD1; size: NA; V: TRBV11-2; DNA: TGTGCCAGCAGCTTGGGCAGGGGGAATTCACCCCTCCACTTT; CDR3: CASSLGRGNSPLHF
J: TRBJ1-2; D: NA; size: NA; V: TRBV7-6; DNA: TGTGCCAGCAGCTTCGGGCCAGAGGGTGGCTACACCTTC; CDR3: CASSFGPEGGYTF
J: TRBJ1-2; D: TRBD1; size: NA; V: TRBV5-4; DNA: TGTGCCAGCAGCTTCGGTACCGGGACAGGGAGTGAATCGGGAGGCTACACCTTC; CDR3: CASSFGTGTGSESGGYTF
J: TRBJ2-1; D: NA; size: NA; V: TRBV24-1; DNA: TGTGCCACCAGTGATTCTTCGACATACCGGTCGAATGAGCAGTTCTTC; CDR3: CATSDSSTYRSNEQFF
J: TRBJ2-5; D: NA; size: NA; V: TRBV9; DNA: TGTGCCAGCAGCGTAGACGTGACCCGAGGAACCCAGTACTTC; CDR3: CASSVDVTRGTQYF
J: TRBJ1-2; D: NA; size: NA; V: TRBV2; DNA: TGTGCCAGCAGTGAAGCGCTCCAGATCTATGGCTACACCTTC; CDR3: CASSEALQIYGYTF
J: TRBJ1-1; D: NA; size: NA; V: TRBV18; DNA: TGTGCCAGCTCACCCCGGCTAGAGGCTGAAGCTTTCTTT; CDR3: CASSPRLEAEAFF
J: TRBJ2-5; D: TRBD1; size: NA; V: TRBV10-1; DNA: TGCGCCAGCAGCGGGACAGCGGATCAAGAGACCCAGTACTTC; CDR3: CASSGTADQETQYF
J: TRBJ1-2; D: NA; size: NA; V: TRBV24-1; DNA: TGTGCCACCAGTGATTTTCGTGTCAACTATGGCTACACCTTC; CDR3: CATSDFRVNYGYTF
J: TRBJ2-3; D: NA; size: NA; V: TRBV12-5; DNA: TGTGCTAGTGGTCCCTACACAGATACGCAGTATTTT; CDR3: CASGPYTDTQYF
J: TRBJ1-2; D: TRBD1; size: NA; V: TRBV5-4; DNA: TGTGCCAGCAGCTTGGAGAAGGGGGCGGTCGGCTACACCTTC; CDR3: CASSLEKGAVGYTF
J: TRBJ1-1; D: NA; size: NA; V: TRBV19; DNA: TGTGCCAGTAGTGTCCTTATGAACACTGAAGCTTTCTTT; CDR3: CASSVLMNTEAFF
J: TRBJ2-7; D: NA; size: NA; V: TRBV30; DNA: TGTGCCTGGAGTGCCTCCTTAACGGGGTTTACCTACGAGCAGTACTTC; CDR3: CAWSASLTGFTYEQYF
J: TRBJ2-2; D: TRBD1; size: NA; V: TRBV7-9; DNA: TGTGCCAGCAGTTCCGGGACAGCTACCGGGGAGCTGTTTTTT; CDR3: CASSSGTATGELFF
J: TRBJ2-7; D: TRBD1; size: once; V: TRBV3-1/TRBV3-2; DNA: TGTGCCAGCAGCCAAGGTGGGACAGGACCCTACGAGCAGTACTTC; CDR3: CASSQGGTGPYEQYF
J: TRBJ2-2; D: NA; size: NA; V: TRBV5-1; DNA: TGCGCCACAAAGCGGGACATAGGCACCGGGGAGCTGTTTTTT; CDR3: CATKRDIGTGELFF
J: TRBJ2-5; D: TRBD1; size: NA; V: TRBV7-9; DNA: TGTGCCAGCAGCCGAAAGGGGACAGGGTCCGTCAAAGAGACCCAGTACTTC; CDR3: CASSRKGTGSVKETQYF